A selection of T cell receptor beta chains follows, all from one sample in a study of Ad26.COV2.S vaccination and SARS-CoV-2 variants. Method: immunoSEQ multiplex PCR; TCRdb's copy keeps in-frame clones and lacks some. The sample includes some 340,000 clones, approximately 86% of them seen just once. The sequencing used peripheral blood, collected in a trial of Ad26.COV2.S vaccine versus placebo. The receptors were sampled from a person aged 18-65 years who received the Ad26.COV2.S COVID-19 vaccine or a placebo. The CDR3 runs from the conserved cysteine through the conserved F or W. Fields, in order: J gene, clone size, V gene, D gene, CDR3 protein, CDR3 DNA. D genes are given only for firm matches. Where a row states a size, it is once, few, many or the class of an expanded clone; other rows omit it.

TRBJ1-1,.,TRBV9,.,CASSVGGELGLMNTEAFF,TGTGCCAGCAGCGTAGGTGGAGAGTTGGGATTGATGAACACTGAAGCTTTCTTT
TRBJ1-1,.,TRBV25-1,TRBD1,CASRDRGWSEAFF,TGTGCCAGTCGGGACAGGGGGTGGTCTGAAGCTTTCTTT
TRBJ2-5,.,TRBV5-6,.,CASSLVGGETQYF,TGTGCCAGCAGCTTGGTTGGAGGGGAGACCCAGTACTTC
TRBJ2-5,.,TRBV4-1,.,CASRQGFGQETQYF,TGCGCCAGCAGACAGGGTTTTGGGCAAGAGACCCAGTACTTC
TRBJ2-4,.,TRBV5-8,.,CASSPKQGGYRLAKNIQYF,TGTGCCAGCAGCCCCAAACAGGGCGGCTATCGACTAGCCAAAAACATTCAGTACTTC
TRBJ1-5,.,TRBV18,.,CASSPRPTVIGTWPQHF,TGTGCCAGCTCACCTCGGCCTACCGTGATTGGGACTTGGCCCCAGCATTTT
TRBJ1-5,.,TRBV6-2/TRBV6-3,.,CASSYFGSNQPQHF,TGTGCCAGCAGTTACTTTGGTAGCAATCAGCCCCAGCATTTT
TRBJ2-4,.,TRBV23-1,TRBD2,CASSHLRTSPYKNIQYF,TGCGCCAGCAGTCATCTGAGGACTAGCCCATACAAAAACATTCAGTACTTC
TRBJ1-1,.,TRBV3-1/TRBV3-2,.,CASGLMGGTEAFF,TGTGCCAGCGGTTTAATGGGGGGCACTGAAGCTTTCTTT
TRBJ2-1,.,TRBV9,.,CASSARERPMEYNEQFF,TGTGCCAGCAGCGCGAGAGAGCGGCCAATGGAGTACAATGAGCAGTTCTTC
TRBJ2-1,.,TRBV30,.,CAWSVHNEQFF,TGTGCCTGGAGTGTCCACAATGAGCAGTTCTTC
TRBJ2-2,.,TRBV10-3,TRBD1,CAIRAGQGDTGELFF,TGTGCCATCAGGGCAGGACAGGGGGACACCGGGGAGCTGTTTTTT
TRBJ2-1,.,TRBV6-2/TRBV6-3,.,CASSWPLDNNEQFF,TGTGCCAGCAGTTGGCCCCTAGATAATAATGAGCAGTTCTTC
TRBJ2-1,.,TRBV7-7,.,CASSQTGVSYNEQFF,TGTGCTAGCAGCCAAACTGGGGTATCCTACAATGAGCAGTTCTTC
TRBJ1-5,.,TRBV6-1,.,CASSVFGIPSNQPQHF,TGTGCCAGCAGTGTTTTCGGGATCCCTAGCAATCAGCCCCAGCATTTT
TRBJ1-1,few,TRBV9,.,CASSPGGAVVTEAFF,TGTGCCAGCAGCCCTGGAGGGGCGGTCGTCACTGAAGCTTTCTTT
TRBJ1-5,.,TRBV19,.,CASSSGPDRFNQPQHF,TGTGCCAGTAGTTCCGGTCCGGACAGATTCAATCAGCCCCAGCATTTT
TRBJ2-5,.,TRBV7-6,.,CASSLVYQETQYF,TGTGCCAGCAGCTTAGTCTACCAAGAGACCCAGTACTTC
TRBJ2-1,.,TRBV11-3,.,CASSPRGGLGNEQFF,TGTGCCAGCAGCCCCAGGGGTGGGTTGGGGAATGAGCAGTTCTTC
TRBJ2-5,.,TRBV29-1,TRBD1,CSVTGGAETQYF,TGCAGCGTTACAGGGGGCGCAGAGACCCAGTACTTC
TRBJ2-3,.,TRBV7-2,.,CASSWGGSQDTQYF,TGTGCCAGCAGCTGGGGGGGCTCCCAAGATACGCAGTATTTT
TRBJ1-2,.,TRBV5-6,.,CASSAGRSYGYTF,TGTGCCAGCAGCGCCGGTCGGAGCTATGGCTACACCTTC
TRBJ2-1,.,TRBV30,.,CAWSVQGGGEQFF,TGTGCCTGGAGTGTACAAGGTGGGGGTGAGCAGTTCTTC
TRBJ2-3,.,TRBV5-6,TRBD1,CASRTGERTDTQYF,TGTGCCAGCAGAACAGGGGAGCGCACAGATACGCAGTATTTT
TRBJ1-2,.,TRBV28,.,CASRQVNYGYTF,TGTGCCAGCAGACAGGTTAACTATGGCTACACCTTC
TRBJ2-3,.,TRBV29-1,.,CSVEKGLGTDTQYF,TGCAGCGTTGAAAAGGGGCTCGGCACAGATACGCAGTATTTT
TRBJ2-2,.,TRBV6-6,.,CASKIGPNGELFF,TGTGCCAGCAAAATAGGCCCAAACGGGGAGCTGTTTTTT
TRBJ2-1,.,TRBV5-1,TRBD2,CASSLRAGGPGEQFF,TGCGCCAGCAGCTTGAGGGCGGGGGGGCCCGGTGAGCAGTTCTTC
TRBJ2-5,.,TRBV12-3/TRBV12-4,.,CASSHPLQETQYF,TGTGCCAGCAGTCACCCCCTCCAAGAGACCCAGTACTTC
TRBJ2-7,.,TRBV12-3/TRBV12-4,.,CASSATGPTFF,TGTGCCAGCAGTGCTACAGGGCCCACCTTCTTC
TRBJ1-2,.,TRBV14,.,CASSQDHSYYGYTF,TGTGCCAGCAGCCAAGATCACAGCTACTATGGCTACACCTTC
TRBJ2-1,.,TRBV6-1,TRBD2,CASSGRTSGGENEQFF,TGTGCCAGCAGTGGACGGACTAGCGGGGGGGAAAACGAGCAGTTCTTC
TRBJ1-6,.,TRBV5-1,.,CASSPTQLGSYNSPLHF,TGCGCCAGCAGCCCGACACAGTTGGGCTCCTATAATTCACCCCTCCACTTT
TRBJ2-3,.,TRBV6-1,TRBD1,CASSELNRGRNLRTDTQYF,TGTGCCAGCAGCGAACTTAACAGGGGAAGGAACCTCCGGACAGATACGCAGTATTTT
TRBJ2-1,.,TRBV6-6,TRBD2,CASSSLLWRGGNEQFF,TGTGCCAGCAGTTCCCTTCTGTGGCGGGGGGGCAATGAGCAGTTCTTC
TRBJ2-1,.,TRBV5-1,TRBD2,CASRWDGGAVNEQFF,TGCGCCAGCAGATGGGACGGGGGGGCCGTCAATGAGCAGTTCTTC
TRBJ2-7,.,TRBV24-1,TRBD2,CATSGREQYF,TGTGCCACCTCCGGGAGGGAGCAGTACTTC
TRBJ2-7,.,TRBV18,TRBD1,CASSPGTGYEQYF,TGTGCCAGCTCACCTGGGACAGGCTACGAGCAGTACTTC
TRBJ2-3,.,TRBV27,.,CASSLQQASTDTQYF,TGTGCCAGCAGTTTACAGCAGGCTAGCACAGATACGCAGTATTTT
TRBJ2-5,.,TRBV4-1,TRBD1,CASSRALTGTGLRETQYF,TGCGCCAGCAGCCGTGCTTTAACCGGGACAGGGCTGAGGGAGACCCAGTACTTC
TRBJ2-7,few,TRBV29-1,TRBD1,CSVGTVKGAEEQYF,TGCAGCGTAGGGACAGTAAAAGGGGCGGAGGAGCAGTACTTC
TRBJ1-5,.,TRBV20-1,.,CSASHISGTSNQPQHF,TGCAGTGCTAGTCACATATCCGGGACATCCAATCAGCCCCAGCATTTT
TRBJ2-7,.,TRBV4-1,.,CASSQDQGREQYF,TGCGCCAGCAGCCAAGATCAAGGGCGCGAGCAGTACTTC
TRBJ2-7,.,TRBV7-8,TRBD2,CASSFSLRDYTNYEQYF,TGTGCCAGCAGCTTCTCCCTCCGGGACTACACGAATTACGAGCAGTACTTC
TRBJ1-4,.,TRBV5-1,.,CASSLAPSGSNEKLFF,TGCGCCAGCAGCTTGGCTCCATCAGGCTCCAATGAAAAACTGTTTTTT
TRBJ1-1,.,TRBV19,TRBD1,CASSRDRENTEAFF,TGTGCCAGTAGTAGGGACAGGGAGAACACTGAAGCTTTCTTT
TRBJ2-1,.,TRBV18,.,CASSPQKENEQFF,TGTGCCAGCTCACCACAGAAGGAGAATGAGCAGTTCTTC
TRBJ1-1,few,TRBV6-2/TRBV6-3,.,CASSTPGGDTEAFF,TGTGCCAGCAGTACCCCAGGTGGTGACACTGAAGCTTTCTTT